This TCR beta chain was documented in a study of shared clonotypes between healthy human individuals. Background on the study: Aged 18 to 49, the donors were a couple of women and a few men. Used for every donor were three CD4 naive, three CD4 memory, two CD8 naive and one CD8 memory plate.

Germline CDR1 is MNHNS and CDR2 is SASEGT. The V and J ends lost 6 bases and 5 bases respectively, with 11 bases between them. The CDR3 sequence is 13 residues long. The authors distributed each subset's genomic DNA evenly over several immunoSEQ plates. As processed by the authors: Owing to the provision of junction-only sequences devoid of quality scores by immunoSEQ, filtering differed. Here immunoSEQ multiplex PCR was the method, and the copy in TCRdb shows in-frame clones only, minus some. V and J calls plus clone size are reproduced from that table; the DNA served to infer D and trimming. The repertoire has roughly 700,000 clones, 74% of them found once; the top ten carry 1.5% to 2%.

The origin of this receptor is a woman in her 30s in good health. Sequencing was performed on memory CD4+ T cells sorted from blood. Specified subset: CD45RA-negative fraction. The genes are TRBV6-1 and TRBJ2-1; D is ambiguous. The CDR3 loop reads CASSRGRNNEQFF. In DNA form, the CDR3 reads TGTGCCAGCAGCCGAGGACGGAACAATGAGCAGTTCTTC.